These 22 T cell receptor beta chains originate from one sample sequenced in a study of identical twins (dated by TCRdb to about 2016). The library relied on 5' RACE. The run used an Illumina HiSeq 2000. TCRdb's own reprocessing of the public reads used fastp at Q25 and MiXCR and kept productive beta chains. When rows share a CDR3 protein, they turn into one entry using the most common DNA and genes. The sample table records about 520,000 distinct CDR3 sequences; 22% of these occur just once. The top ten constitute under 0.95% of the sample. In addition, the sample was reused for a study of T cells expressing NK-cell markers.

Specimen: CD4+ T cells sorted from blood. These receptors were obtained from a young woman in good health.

The CDR3 spells CASSLVGGAAPEQYF. In nucleotides, the CDR3 is TGTGCCAGCAGCTTAGTCGGCGGAGCCGCCCCCGAGCAGTACTTC. V usage is TRBV7-9 and J usage is TRBJ2-7; no reliable D call. V was clipped by 1 base and J by 6 bases, with 16 bases between them. This CDR3 is built from 15 residues. Germline V CDR1 and CDR2: SEHNR, FQNEAQ (reference sequence).

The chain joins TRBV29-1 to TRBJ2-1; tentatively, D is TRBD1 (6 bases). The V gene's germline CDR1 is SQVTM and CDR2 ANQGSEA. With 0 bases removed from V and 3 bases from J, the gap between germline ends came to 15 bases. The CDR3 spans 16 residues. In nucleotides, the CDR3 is TGCAGCGTTGAAGATCGAAGGGGGTCTTACTACAATGAGCAGTTCTTC. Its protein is CSVEDRRGSYYNEQFF.

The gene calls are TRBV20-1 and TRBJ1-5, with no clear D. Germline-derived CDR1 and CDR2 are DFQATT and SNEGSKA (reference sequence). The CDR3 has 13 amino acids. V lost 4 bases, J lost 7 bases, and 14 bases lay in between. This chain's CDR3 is CSATVAGRQPQHF. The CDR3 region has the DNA TGCAGTGCTACTGTGGCAGGTCGCCAGCCCCAGCATTTT.

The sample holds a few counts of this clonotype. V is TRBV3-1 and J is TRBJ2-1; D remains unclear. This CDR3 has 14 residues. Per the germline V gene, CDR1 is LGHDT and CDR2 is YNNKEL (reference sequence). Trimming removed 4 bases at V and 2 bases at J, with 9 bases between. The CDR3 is CASSLKGPYNEQFF. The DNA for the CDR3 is TGTGCCAGCAGCCTTAAGGGTCCCTACAATGAGCAGTTCTTC.

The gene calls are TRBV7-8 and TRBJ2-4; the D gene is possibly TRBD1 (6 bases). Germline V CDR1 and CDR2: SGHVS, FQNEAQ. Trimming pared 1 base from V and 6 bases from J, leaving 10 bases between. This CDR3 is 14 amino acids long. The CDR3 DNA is TGTGCCAGCAGCTTAGGAACAGGGCGAAACATTCAGTACTTC. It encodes CASSLGTGRNIQYF.

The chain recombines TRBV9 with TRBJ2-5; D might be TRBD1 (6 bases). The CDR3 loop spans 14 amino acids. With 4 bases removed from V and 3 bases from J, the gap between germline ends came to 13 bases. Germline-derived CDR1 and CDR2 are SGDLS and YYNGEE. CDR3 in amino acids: CASSRHRAEETQYF. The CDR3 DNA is TGTGCCAGCAGCCGCCACAGGGCAGAAGAGACCCAGTACTTC.

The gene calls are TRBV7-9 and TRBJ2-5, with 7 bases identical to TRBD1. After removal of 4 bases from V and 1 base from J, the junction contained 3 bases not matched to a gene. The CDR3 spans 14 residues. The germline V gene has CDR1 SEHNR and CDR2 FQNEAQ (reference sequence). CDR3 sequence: CASSWHRGQETQYF. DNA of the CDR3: TGTGCCAGCAGCTGGCACAGGGGCCAAGAGACCCAGTACTTC.

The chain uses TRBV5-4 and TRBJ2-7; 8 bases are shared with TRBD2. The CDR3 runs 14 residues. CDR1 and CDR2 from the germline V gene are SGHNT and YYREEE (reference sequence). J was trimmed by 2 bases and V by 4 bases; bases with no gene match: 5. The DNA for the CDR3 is TGTGCCAGCAGCGCACGGGAGGGGCCCTACGAGCAGTACTTC. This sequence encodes CASSAREGPYEQYF.

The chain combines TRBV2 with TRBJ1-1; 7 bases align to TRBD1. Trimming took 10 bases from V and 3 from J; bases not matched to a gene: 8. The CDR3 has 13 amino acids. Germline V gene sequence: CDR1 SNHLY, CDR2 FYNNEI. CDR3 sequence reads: CATQGVWDTEAFF. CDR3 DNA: TGTGCCACGCAGGGGGTCTGGGACACTGAAGCTTTCTTT.

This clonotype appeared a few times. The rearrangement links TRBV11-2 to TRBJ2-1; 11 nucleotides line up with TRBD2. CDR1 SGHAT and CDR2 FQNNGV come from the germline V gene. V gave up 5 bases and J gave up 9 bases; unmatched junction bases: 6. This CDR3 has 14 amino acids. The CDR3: CASSLSGRASEQFF. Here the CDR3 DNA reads TGTGCCAGCAGCCTTAGCGGGAGGGCCAGTGAGCAGTTCTTC.

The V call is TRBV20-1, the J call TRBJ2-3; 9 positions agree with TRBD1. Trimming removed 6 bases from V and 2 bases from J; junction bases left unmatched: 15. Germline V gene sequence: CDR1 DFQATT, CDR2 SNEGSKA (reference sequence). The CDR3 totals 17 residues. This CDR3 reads CSALGQGTQGPTDTQYF. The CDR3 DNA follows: TGCAGTGCACTCGGACAGGGGACGCAAGGTCCCACAGATACGCAGTATTTT.

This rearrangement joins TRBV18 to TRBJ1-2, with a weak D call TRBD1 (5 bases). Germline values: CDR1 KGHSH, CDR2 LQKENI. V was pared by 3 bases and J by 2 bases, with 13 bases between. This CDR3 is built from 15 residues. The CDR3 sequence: CASSPLGVPNYGYTF. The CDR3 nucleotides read TGTGCCAGCTCACCCCTGGGGGTCCCAAACTATGGCTACACCTTC.

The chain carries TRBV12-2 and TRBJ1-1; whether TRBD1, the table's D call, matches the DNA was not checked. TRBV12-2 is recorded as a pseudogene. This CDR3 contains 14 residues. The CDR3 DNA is TGTGCAAGTCGCACAGGGGATGGGGGCACTGAAGCTTTCTTT. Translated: CASRTGDGGTEAFF.

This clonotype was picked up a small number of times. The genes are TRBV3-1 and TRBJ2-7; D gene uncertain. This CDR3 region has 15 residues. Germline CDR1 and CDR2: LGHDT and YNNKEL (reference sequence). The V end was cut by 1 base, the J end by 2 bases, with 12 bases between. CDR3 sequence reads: CASSQVSGRAYEQYF. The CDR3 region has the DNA TGTGCCAGCAGCCAAGTCTCCGGAAGAGCCTACGAGCAGTACTTC.

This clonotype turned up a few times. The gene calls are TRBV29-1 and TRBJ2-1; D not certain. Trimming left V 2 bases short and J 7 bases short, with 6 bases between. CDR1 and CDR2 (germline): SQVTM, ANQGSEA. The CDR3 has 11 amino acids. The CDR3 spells CSVENSNEQFF. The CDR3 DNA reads TGCAGCGTTGAAAATTCGAATGAGCAGTTCTTC.

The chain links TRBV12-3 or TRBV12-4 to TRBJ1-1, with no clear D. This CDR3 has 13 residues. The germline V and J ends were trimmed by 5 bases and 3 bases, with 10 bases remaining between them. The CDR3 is CASSQNRYTEAFF. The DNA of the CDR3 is TGTGCCAGCAGTCAAAATAGGTACACTGAAGCTTTCTTT.

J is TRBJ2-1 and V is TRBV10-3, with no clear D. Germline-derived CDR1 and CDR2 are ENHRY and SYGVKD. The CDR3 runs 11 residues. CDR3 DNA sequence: TGTGCGTTCCGGGTGGACAATGAGCAGTTCTTC. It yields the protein CAFRVDNEQFF.

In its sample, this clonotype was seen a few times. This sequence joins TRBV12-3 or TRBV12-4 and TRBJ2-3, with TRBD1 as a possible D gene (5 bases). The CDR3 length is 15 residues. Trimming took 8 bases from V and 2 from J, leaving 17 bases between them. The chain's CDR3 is CASGAPRTTTDTQYF. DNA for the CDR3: TGTGCCAGCGGGGCGCCCCGGACCACCACAGATACGCAGTATTTT.

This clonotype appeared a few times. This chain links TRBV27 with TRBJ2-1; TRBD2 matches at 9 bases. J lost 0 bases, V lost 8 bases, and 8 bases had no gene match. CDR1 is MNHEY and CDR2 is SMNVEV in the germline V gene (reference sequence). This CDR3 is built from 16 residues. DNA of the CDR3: TGTGCCAGCCAATCTAGCGGGACGAGCTCCTACAATGAGCAGTTCTTC. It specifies CASQSSGTSSYNEQFF.

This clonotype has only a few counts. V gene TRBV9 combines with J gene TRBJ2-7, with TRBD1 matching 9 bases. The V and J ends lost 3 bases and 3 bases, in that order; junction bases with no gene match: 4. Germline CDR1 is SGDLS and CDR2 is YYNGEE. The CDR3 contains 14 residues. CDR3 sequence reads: CASSGGQGNYEQYF. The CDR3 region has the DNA TGTGCCAGCAGCGGAGGACAGGGGAACTACGAGCAGTACTTC.

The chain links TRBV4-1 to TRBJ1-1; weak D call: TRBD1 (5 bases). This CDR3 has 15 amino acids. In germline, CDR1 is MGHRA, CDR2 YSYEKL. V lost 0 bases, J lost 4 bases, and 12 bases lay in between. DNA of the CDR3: TGCGCCAGCAGCCAAGATTGGGGGGGAGTCACTGAAGCTTTCTTT. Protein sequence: CASSQDWGGVTEAFF.

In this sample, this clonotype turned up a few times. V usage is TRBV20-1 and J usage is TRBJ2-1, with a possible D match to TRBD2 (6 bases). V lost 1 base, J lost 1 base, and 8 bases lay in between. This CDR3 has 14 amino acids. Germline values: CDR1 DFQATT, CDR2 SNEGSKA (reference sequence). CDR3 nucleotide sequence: TGCAGTGCTAGAGTAGCGGTATCCTACAATGAGCAGTTCTTC. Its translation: CSARVAVSYNEQFF.